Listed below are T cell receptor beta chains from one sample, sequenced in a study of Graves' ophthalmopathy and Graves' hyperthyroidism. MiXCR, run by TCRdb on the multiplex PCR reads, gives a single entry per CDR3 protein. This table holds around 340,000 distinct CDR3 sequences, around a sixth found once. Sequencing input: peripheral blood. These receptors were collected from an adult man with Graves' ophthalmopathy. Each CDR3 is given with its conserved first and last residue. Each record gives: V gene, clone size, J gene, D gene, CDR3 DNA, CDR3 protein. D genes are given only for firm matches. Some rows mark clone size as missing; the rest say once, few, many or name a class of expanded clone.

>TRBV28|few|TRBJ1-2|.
TGTGCCAGCAGTTTCTATAAGACCGACCGCATCGGCGGCTACACCTTC
CASSFYKTDRIGGYTF
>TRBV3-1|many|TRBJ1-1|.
TGTGCCAGCAGCCAAATTTACGGAAGTACTGAAGCTTTCTTT
CASSQIYGSTEAFF
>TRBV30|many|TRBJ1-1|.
TGTGCCTGGAGTGCCAGGGAAGCTTTCTTT
CAWSAREAFF
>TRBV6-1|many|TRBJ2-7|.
TGTGCCAGCAGTGAAATTAGGGGCGGGATCGGAAACGAGCAGTACTTC
CASSEIRGGIGNEQYF
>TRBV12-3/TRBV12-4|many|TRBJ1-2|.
TGTGCCAGCAGTTTCACAGGGCTGAAGGGCTACACCTTC
CASSFTGLKGYTF
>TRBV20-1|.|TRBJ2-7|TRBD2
TGCAGTGCTAGGGTTAGCGGGAGGTTTGTCTACGAGCAGTACTTC
CSARVSGRFVYEQYF
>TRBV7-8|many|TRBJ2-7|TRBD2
TGTGCCAGCAGCGAACCGGGGAATAGCGGGATCAGCTCCTACGAGCAGTACTTC
CASSEPGNSGISSYEQYF
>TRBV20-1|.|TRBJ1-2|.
TGCAGTGCTAGTTCCGGGGTGAACTATGGCTACACCTTC
CSASSGVNYGYTF
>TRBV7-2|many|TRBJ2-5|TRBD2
TGTGCCAGCAGCTATGACTCGGGGACTAGCCAAGAGACCCAGTACTTC
CASSYDSGTSQETQYF
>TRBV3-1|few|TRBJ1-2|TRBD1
TGTGCCAGCAGCCATCTCAGGGGGGATGGCTACACCTTC
CASSHLRGDGYTF
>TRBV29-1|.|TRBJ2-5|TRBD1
TGCAGCGGATACAGGGGACAAGAGACCCAGTACTTC
CSGYRGQETQYF
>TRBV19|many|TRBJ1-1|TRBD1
TGTGCCAGTAAAGACAGGGGGTATGGGATGAACACTGAAGCTTTCTTT
CASKDRGYGMNTEAFF
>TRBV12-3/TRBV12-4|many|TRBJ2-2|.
TGTGCCAGCAGTCCCCGGAGAGATAAACGAACAGCCGGGGAGCTGTTTTTT
CASSPRRDKRTAGELFF
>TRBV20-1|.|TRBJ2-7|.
TGCAGTGCTAGCTCTCCCTCCCGGGTTTACGAGCAGTACTTC
CSASSPSRVYEQYF
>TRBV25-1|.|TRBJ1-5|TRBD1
TGTGCCAGCGCGGGACAGCCTAATCAGCCCCAGCATTTT
CASAGQPNQPQHF
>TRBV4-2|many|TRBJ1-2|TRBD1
TGTGCCAGCAGCCAAGTGGGACAGCGAAACTATGGCTACACCTTC
CASSQVGQRNYGYTF
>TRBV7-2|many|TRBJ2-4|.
TGTGCCAGCAGCGCAGAAGTAGCCAAAAACATTCAGTACTTC
CASSAEVAKNIQYF
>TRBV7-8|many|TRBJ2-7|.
TGTGCCAGCAGCTTCTTTAAGGGATTCAACGAGCAGTACTTC
CASSFFKGFNEQYF
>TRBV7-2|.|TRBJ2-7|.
TGTGCCTGGACAGACGGGAGCTCCTACGAGCAGTACTTC
CAWTDGSSYEQYF
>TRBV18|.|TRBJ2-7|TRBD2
TGTGCCAGCTCACCGGCGGGGACTAGCAGGACCCTCCTCTACGAGCAGTACTTC
CASSPAGTSRTLLYEQYF
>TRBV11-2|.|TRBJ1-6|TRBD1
TGTGCCAGCAGCCAGAGGGGACAGGGGATTAATTCACCCCTCCACTTT
CASSQRGQGINSPLHF
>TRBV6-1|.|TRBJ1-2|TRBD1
TGTGCCAGCAGTGGAGGTGGGACAGGACTGAATGGCTACACCTTC
CASSGGGTGLNGYTF
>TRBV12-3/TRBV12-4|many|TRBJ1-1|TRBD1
TGTGCCAGCAGTGCACAGGGGATGTACACTGAAGCTTTCTTT
CASSAQGMYTEAFF
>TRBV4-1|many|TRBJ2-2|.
TGCGCCAGCAGGGCAACAGGGGGAGGGTCCGGGGAGCTGTTTTTT
CASRATGGGSGELFF
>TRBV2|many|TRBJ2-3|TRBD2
TGTGCCAGCGAGCGGGAATCTAGCACAGATACGCAGTATTTT
CASERESSTDTQYF
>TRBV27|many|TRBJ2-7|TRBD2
TGTGCCAGCAGTTTAGCGGGCGGGAGCTATTCCTACGAGCAGTACTTC
CASSLAGGSYSYEQYF
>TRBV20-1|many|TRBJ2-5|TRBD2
TGCAGTGCGGGGACTAGCGGGAGGCACGAGACCCAGTACTTC
CSAGTSGRHETQYF
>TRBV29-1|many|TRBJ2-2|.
TGCAGCGTTGAAGATTTTACCGCCGGGGAGCTGTTTTTT
CSVEDFTAGELFF
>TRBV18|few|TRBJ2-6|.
TGTGCCAGCTCACCAGGTGCGAAAGGACTTCTTTCTGGGGCCAACGTCCTGACTTTC
CASSPGAKGLLSGANVLTF
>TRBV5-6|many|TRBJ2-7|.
TGTGCCAGCACTTCAGCGGAACTTATCACCTACGAGCAGTACTTC
CASTSAELITYEQYF
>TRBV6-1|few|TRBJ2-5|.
TGTGCCAGCAGTGAAGAATGGGGGAGGAAGACCCAGTACTTC
CASSEEWGRKTQYF
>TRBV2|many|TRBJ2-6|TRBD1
TGTGCCAGCAGTGCACAGGGGGCGGGTGGGGCCAACGTCCTGACTTTC
CASSAQGAGGANVLTF
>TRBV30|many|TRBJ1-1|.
TGTGCCTGGTCAGCTTCTGGTGGCGGGGCTTTCTTT
CAWSASGGGAFF
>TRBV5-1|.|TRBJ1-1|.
TGCGCCAGCAGCTTTAGTCGGGGTGCAGACTTCACTGAAGCTTTCTTT
CASSFSRGADFTEAFF
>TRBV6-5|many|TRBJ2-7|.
TGTGCCAGCAGTTCCCTGGGGAGGGGGCTAACCTACGAGCAGTACTTC
CASSSLGRGLTYEQYF
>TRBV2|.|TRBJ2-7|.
TGTGCCGGACGGACCCTCTACGAGCAGTACTTC
CAGRTLYEQYF
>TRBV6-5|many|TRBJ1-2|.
TGTGCCAGCAGTTACTCGCCCAGTCGTATATCGTATGGCTACACCTTC
CASSYSPSRISYGYTF
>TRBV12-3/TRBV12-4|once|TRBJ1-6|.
TGTGCCAGCAGCACTACACTTATAACAGGAAATTCACCCCTCCACTTT
CASSTTLITGNSPLHF
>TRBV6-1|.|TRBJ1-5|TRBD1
TGTGCCAGCCGCCCCGGGACAGGGGGCAGACAGCCCCAGCATTTT
CASRPGTGGRQPQHF
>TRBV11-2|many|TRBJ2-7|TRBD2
TGTGCCAGCAGCATCGCCCGGGCTCGGACTAGCGGGAGTTCTTACGAGCAGTACTTC
CASSIARARTSGSSYEQYF
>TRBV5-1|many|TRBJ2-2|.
TGCGCCAGCAGGCACGGGGCAAACGGTGACACCGGGGAGCTGTTTTTT
CASRHGANGDTGELFF
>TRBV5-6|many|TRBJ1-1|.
TGTGCCAGCAGCAAGGTGACTTTTTCCGGGAACACTGAAGCTTTCTTT
CASSKVTFSGNTEAFF
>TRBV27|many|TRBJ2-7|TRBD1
TGTGCCAGCAGACCCACGACAGGGGGCAGATCTTCCTACGAGCAGTACTTC
CASRPTTGGRSSYEQYF
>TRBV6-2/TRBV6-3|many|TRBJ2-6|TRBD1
TGTGCCAGCAGAGCGTACCGGGGACAGGGATCCTCTGGGGCCAACGTCCTGACTTTC
CASRAYRGQGSSGANVLTF
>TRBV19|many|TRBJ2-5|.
TGTGCCAGCGGGACAAAAGAGACCCAGTACTTC
CASGTKETQYF
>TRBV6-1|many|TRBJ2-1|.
TGTGCCAGCAGAACCGCTATAGGTGGGGGCGTTGAGCAGTTCTTC
CASRTAIGGGVEQFF
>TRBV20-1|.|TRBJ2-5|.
TGCAGTGCTAGAGATGGCCTAGTTGATCCAGAAGAGACCCAGTACTTC
CSARDGLVDPEETQYF
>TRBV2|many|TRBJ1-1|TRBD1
TGTGCCAGCAGCACCCAGGGGGCCGACACTGAAGCTTTCTTT
CASSTQGADTEAFF